This T cell receptor (beta chain) was identified in a study of blood T cell repertoires in COVID-19. Across the study: Samples of COVID-19 (acute and convalescent) were obtained from the United States, Italy and Spain.

In the study's own analysis: Estimated nucleated cell counts came from reference gene primer amplification. The assay was immunoSEQ multiplex PCR, and TCRdb's table has in-frame clones only and misses some. That table furnishes V, J and clone size, whereas the DNA furnished D and trimming. The sample lists about 220,000 clones; over 75% were seen once. This clone was detected a few times. This clonotype was sampled from a human donor in a cohort sampled during active COVID-19. What was sequenced was peripheral blood.

The CDR3 protein is CASSPPGGANTGELFF. The CDR3 coding sequence is TGTGCCAGCTCACCACCAGGGGGAGCGAACACCGGGGAGCTGTTTTTT. The chain links TRBV18 to TRBJ2-2, with D maybe TRBD1 (6 bases). This CDR3 has 16 residues. V was clipped by 0 bases and J by 0 bases, with 8 bases between them. Germline assignment: CDR1 KGHSH and CDR2 LQKENI.